This TCR beta chain was retrieved from a study of T cell responses to AZD1222 COVID-19 vaccine. Findings and caveats of the study: Reports say nearly half of spike-specific TCRs go after unmutated variant regions. No day 14 peak samples; only post-peak repertoires were characterized. Donors were mostly white British, more females; clonal diversity possibly underestimated.

Between the trimmed V and J ends, which lost 0 bases and 4 bases, there was a span of 4 bases. Germline-derived CDR1 and CDR2 are SGHVS and FNYEAQ. The CDR3 has 13 amino acids. Profiled with immunoSEQ multiplex PCR; TCRdb holds only in-frame clones, not every one. The data show around 130,000 clones, roughly nine tenths seen once. On this clone itself: Its antigen is undetermined.

This TCR came from an adult in good health. This material consisted of peripheral blood, taken on day 0 of AZD1222 vaccination. J is TRBJ1-3 and V is TRBV7-6; D gene ambiguous. CDR3: CASSLAQGNTIYF. CDR3 coding DNA: TGTGCCAGCAGCTTAGCCCAGGGAAACACCATATATTTT.